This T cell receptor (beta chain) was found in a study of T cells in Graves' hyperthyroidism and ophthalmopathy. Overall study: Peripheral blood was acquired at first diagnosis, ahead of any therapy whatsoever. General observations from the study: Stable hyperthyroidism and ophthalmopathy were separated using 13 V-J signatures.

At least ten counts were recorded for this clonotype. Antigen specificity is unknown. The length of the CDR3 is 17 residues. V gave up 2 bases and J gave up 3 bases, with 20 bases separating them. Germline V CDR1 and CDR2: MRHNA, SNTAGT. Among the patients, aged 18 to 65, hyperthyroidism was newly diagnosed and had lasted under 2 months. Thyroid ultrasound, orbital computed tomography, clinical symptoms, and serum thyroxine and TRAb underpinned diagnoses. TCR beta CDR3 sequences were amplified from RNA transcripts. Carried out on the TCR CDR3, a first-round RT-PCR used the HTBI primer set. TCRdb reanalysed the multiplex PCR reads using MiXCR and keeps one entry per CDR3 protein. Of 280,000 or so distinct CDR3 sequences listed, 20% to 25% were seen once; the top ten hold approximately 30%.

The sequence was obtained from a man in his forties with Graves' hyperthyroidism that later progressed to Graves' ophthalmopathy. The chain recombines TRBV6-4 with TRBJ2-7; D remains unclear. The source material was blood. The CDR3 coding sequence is TGTGCCAGCAGTGACCCCGGTCGAACCCCCGCTTACTACGAGCAGTACTTC. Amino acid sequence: CASSDPGRTPAYYEQYF.